This is a list of T cell receptor beta chains from one sample in a study of T cell changes during pregnancy in multiple sclerosis. Assay used: immunoSEQ multiplex PCR; TCRdb lists only in-frame clones, some missing. The sample has roughly 57,000 clones, roughly 94% seen once; the top ten hold about 2.5%. The starting material was CD8+ T cells from peripheral blood mononuclear cells, obtained after pregnancy. Receptors originate from a female donor with multiple sclerosis, enrolled in a pregnancy study. The CDR3 runs from the conserved cysteine through the conserved F or W. Each record gives: J gene, clone size, D gene, V gene, CDR3 DNA, CDR3 protein. The D gene is left open where the match is weak. Not every row has a clone size; where given, it reads once, few, many or a size class.

j_call: TRBJ2-7; clone_size: -; d_call: -; v_call: TRBV13; cdr3_nt: TGTGCCAGCAGTTCTGGAGGGTCCGAGGACTACGAGCAGTACTTC; cdr3_aa: CASSSGGSEDYEQYF
j_call: TRBJ2-7; clone_size: -; d_call: -; v_call: TRBV5-6; cdr3_nt: TGTGCCAGCAGCTCAGGGGGGTTCTGGGAGCAGTACTTC; cdr3_aa: CASSSGGFWEQYF
j_call: TRBJ1-3; clone_size: -; d_call: -; v_call: TRBV28; cdr3_nt: TGTGCCAGCAGCCATTTTGGGGCGACAGAGAGTGGAAACACCATATATTTT; cdr3_aa: CASSHFGATESGNTIYF
j_call: TRBJ2-7; clone_size: -; d_call: TRBD2; v_call: TRBV28; cdr3_nt: TGTGCCACCATTCTAGCGGGAGGCCCCGAGCAGTACTTC; cdr3_aa: CATILAGGPEQYF
j_call: TRBJ1-1; clone_size: -; d_call: -; v_call: TRBV4-1; cdr3_nt: TGCGCCAGCAGCCAAGGTGATACAGGGATGAACACTGAAGCTTTCTTT; cdr3_aa: CASSQGDTGMNTEAFF
j_call: TRBJ2-7; clone_size: -; d_call: -; v_call: TRBV7-2; cdr3_nt: TGTGCCAGCAGCTTAGATCCTACCTCTCCCTACGAGCAGTACTTC; cdr3_aa: CASSLDPTSPYEQYF
j_call: TRBJ1-5; clone_size: -; d_call: -; v_call: TRBV7-9; cdr3_nt: TGTGCCAGCAGCTTGACAGCAAGCAATCAGCCCCAGCATTTT; cdr3_aa: CASSLTASNQPQHF
j_call: TRBJ2-7; clone_size: -; d_call: TRBD1; v_call: TRBV4-3; cdr3_nt: TGCGCCAGCAGCCTGGACAGGGGGCTTTACGAGCAGTACTTC; cdr3_aa: CASSLDRGLYEQYF
j_call: TRBJ1-1; clone_size: -; d_call: -; v_call: TRBV7-8; cdr3_nt: TGTGCCAGCAGCTTAAGGGCAGGGGACACTGAAGCTTTCTTT; cdr3_aa: CASSLRAGDTEAFF
j_call: TRBJ2-1; clone_size: once; d_call: -; v_call: TRBV4-1; cdr3_nt: TGCGCCAGCAGCCAAGGTCTCTCGAATGAGCAGTTCTTC; cdr3_aa: CASSQGLSNEQFF
j_call: TRBJ2-7; clone_size: -; d_call: TRBD2; v_call: TRBV28; cdr3_nt: TGTGCCAGCAGTCCCTTAGCGGGAGTGGCCTACGAGCAGTACTTC; cdr3_aa: CASSPLAGVAYEQYF
j_call: TRBJ2-1; clone_size: -; d_call: TRBD2; v_call: TRBV27; cdr3_nt: TGTGCCAGCAGTTTAGGCGGGAGCTCCTACAATGAGCAGTTCTTC; cdr3_aa: CASSLGGSSYNEQFF
j_call: TRBJ1-1; clone_size: -; d_call: -; v_call: TRBV28; cdr3_nt: TGTGCCAGCAGTTTAGTGGAGGGGGGGACTGAAGCTTTCTTT; cdr3_aa: CASSLVEGGTEAFF
j_call: TRBJ2-7; clone_size: -; d_call: -; v_call: TRBV19; cdr3_nt: TGTGCCAGTAGTAGTGAGTCCGAGCAGTACTTC; cdr3_aa: CASSSESEQYF
j_call: TRBJ1-1; clone_size: few; d_call: -; v_call: TRBV19; cdr3_nt: TGTGCCAGTAGTATGCGGGGGAACACTGAAGCTTTCTTT; cdr3_aa: CASSMRGNTEAFF
j_call: TRBJ2-1; clone_size: -; d_call: TRBD2; v_call: TRBV4-2; cdr3_nt: TGTGCCAGCAGCCAAGATCCCTCGATAGCGGGAGATGAGCAGTTCTTC; cdr3_aa: CASSQDPSIAGDEQFF
j_call: TRBJ2-1; clone_size: -; d_call: -; v_call: TRBV7-9; cdr3_nt: TGTGCCAGCAGCTTAGGAGGGCATGAGCAGTTCTTC; cdr3_aa: CASSLGGHEQFF
j_call: TRBJ1-2; clone_size: -; d_call: TRBD1; v_call: TRBV6-6; cdr3_nt: TGTGCCAGCAGCCACCGGGACAGACTCAACTATGGCTACACCTTC; cdr3_aa: CASSHRDRLNYGYTF
j_call: TRBJ2-7; clone_size: -; d_call: -; v_call: TRBV5-1; cdr3_nt: TGCGCCAGCAGCTTCAGGGCAGACCTATGGGAGCAGTACTTC; cdr3_aa: CASSFRADLWEQYF
j_call: TRBJ1-1; clone_size: -; d_call: -; v_call: TRBV2; cdr3_nt: TGTGCCAGCAACACAGCCATGAACACTGAAGCTTTCTTT; cdr3_aa: CASNTAMNTEAFF
j_call: TRBJ2-7; clone_size: -; d_call: TRBD1; v_call: TRBV7-6; cdr3_nt: TGTGCCAGCAGCTCGCCGAGGGGACAGGCAAGCAACTACGAGCAGTACTTC; cdr3_aa: CASSSPRGQASNYEQYF
j_call: TRBJ2-5; clone_size: -; d_call: -; v_call: TRBV5-4; cdr3_nt: TGTGCCAGCAGGTTTCGGGACACTGGCCCAGAGACCCAGTACTTC; cdr3_aa: CASRFRDTGPETQYF
j_call: TRBJ1-1; clone_size: once; d_call: -; v_call: TRBV15; cdr3_nt: TGTGCCACCGGAGGGGAAATGAATACTGAAGCTTTCTTT; cdr3_aa: CATGGEMNTEAFF
j_call: TRBJ2-7; clone_size: -; d_call: TRBD2; v_call: TRBV5-6; cdr3_nt: TGTGCCAGCAGCTTGGGACTAGCGGGAAGTATAGGCGAGCAGTACTTC; cdr3_aa: CASSLGLAGSIGEQYF
j_call: TRBJ2-7; clone_size: -; d_call: -; v_call: TRBV28; cdr3_nt: TGTGCCACCCTAAAGGGGACTTGGAGCTCCTACGAGCAGTACTTC; cdr3_aa: CATLKGTWSSYEQYF
j_call: TRBJ1-2; clone_size: -; d_call: -; v_call: TRBV5-1; cdr3_nt: TGCGCCAGCCATTGGATAGGAGATGGCACTAACTATGGCTACACCTTC; cdr3_aa: CASHWIGDGTNYGYTF
j_call: TRBJ2-1; clone_size: -; d_call: TRBD2; v_call: TRBV27; cdr3_nt: TGTGCCAGCAGCCGGACTAGCGGATCACAGTTCTTC; cdr3_aa: CASSRTSGSQFF